Shown below are 11 T cell receptor beta chains from a single sample sequenced in a study of spatial heterogeneity in lung cancer. Overall study findings and caveats: For expanded intratumoral alpha and beta TCRs, counts tracked tumor mutation counts.

TCRdb independently ran MiXCR on the 5' RACE reads; one entry per CDR3 protein. The data show around 21,000 distinct CDR3 sequences, approximately 3% seen once. Noted time point: sample taken at primary tumor resection. Their cognate antigens are unknown. Source: lung tumor tissue, taken at surgery. All receptors come from a male donor with early-stage non-small cell lung cancer.

This clonotype was recorded at least ten times. The chain employs TRBV2 and TRBJ2-3, with 8 bases aligning to TRBD1. Germline V CDR1 and CDR2: SNHLY, FYNNEI. This CDR3 contains 14 residues. V was clipped by 8 bases and J by 1 base; unmatched bases: 5. The CDR3 bases are TGTGCCAGCTCCGGGACAGGAGGCACAGATACGCAGTATTTT. Translating it yields CASSGTGGTDTQYF.

The sample holds many counts of this clonotype. This chain connects TRBV29-1 to TRBJ2-1; D unresolved. Germline CDR1 is SQVTM and CDR2 is ANQGSEA. This CDR3 region has 11 residues. V gave up 7 bases and J gave up 7 bases, with 11 bases separating them. CDR3: CSAPRRNEQFF. The DNA of the CDR3 is TGCAGCGCTCCCCGTAGGAATGAGCAGTTCTTC.

This clonotype was observed at least ten times. The chain is built from TRBV6-6 and TRBJ2-5; weak D call: TRBD2 (6 bases). Germline V CDR1 and CDR2: MNHNY, SVGAGI (reference sequence). Trimming stripped 6 bases from V and 4 bases from J, with 15 bases between. The CDR3 has 14 amino acids. The DNA of the CDR3 is TGTGCCAGCAGGCAGTGGGGACTCTCAGAGACCCAGTACTTC. Amino acid sequence: CASRQWGLSETQYF.

This clonotype was detected ten times or more. The chain has TRBV12-3 or TRBV12-4 and TRBJ1-1; no firm D call. The CDR3 is made up of 17 amino acids. The germline V and J ends were trimmed by 3 bases and 1 base, with 18 bases remaining between them. CDR3: CASSFQTLRTKNTEAFF. As DNA, the CDR3 is TGTGCCAGCAGTTTTCAAACTCTTCGGACGAAGAACACTGAAGCTTTCTTT.

This clonotype occurred many times. The gene calls are TRBV20-1 and TRBJ2-3, with 13 bases fitting TRBD2. V was pared by 2 bases and J by 5 bases, with 4 bases of the junction left unmatched. This CDR3 region has 15 residues. Germline CDR1 is DFQATT and CDR2 is SNEGSKA (reference sequence). CDR3 residues: CSARTGLAGEDTQYF. The CDR3, as DNA: TGCAGTGCTAGAACTGGACTAGCGGGAGAAGATACGCAGTATTTT.

This clonotype was observed many times. The genes are TRBV27 and TRBJ2-7; tentatively, D is TRBD1 or TRBD2 (5 bases each). V shed 4 bases and J shed 0 bases, with 19 bases lying between them. The CDR3 spans 17 residues. The germline gives CDR1 MNHEY, CDR2 SMNVEV (reference sequence). This chain's CDR3 is CASSSADPGPASYEQYF. Written as DNA, the CDR3 is TGTGCCAGCAGTTCGGCGGATCCGGGGCCCGCCTCCTACGAGCAGTACTTC.

This clonotype has at least ten counts. This chain joins TRBV14 and TRBJ2-2; TRBD1 might be the D (6 bases). V was trimmed by 5 bases and J by 0 bases, leaving 10 bases between them. The CDR3 spans 15 residues. The germline V gene has CDR1 SGHDN and CDR2 FVKESK. The DNA of the CDR3 is TGTGCCAGCAGCTTCGGACAGCCGAACACCGGGGAGCTGTTTTTT. Translated: CASSFGQPNTGELFF.

This clonotype appeared many times. This chain uses TRBV16 with TRBJ2-2; D ambiguous. CDR1 is KGHSY and CDR2 is FQNENV in the germline V gene. The CDR3 is 13 amino acids. The V gene lost 0 bases and the J gene lost 8 bases, with 7 bases spanning the gap. The CDR3 sequence: CASSQSRPGELFF. The CDR3, as DNA: TGTGCCAGCAGCCAATCCAGGCCGGGGGAGCTGTTTTTT.

This clonotype showed up many times. This chain uses TRBV7-2 with TRBJ1-2; no firm D call. Trimming left V 2 bases short and J 3 bases short, with 16 bases between. Per the germline V gene, CDR1 is SGHTA and CDR2 is FQGNSA. There are 16 residues in the CDR3. For the CDR3, the DNA is TGTGCCAGCAGCTTAATGTCGAGGGAACCGCACTATGGCTACACCTTC. It encodes CASSLMSREPHYGYTF. Together with reference TRBV7-2 and TRBJ1-2, the CDR3 gives the full variable domain: GAGVSQSPSNKVTEKGKDVELRCDPISGHTALYWYRQSLGQGLEFLIYFQGNSAPDKSGLPSDRFSAERTGGSVSTLTIQRTQQEDSAVYLCASSLMSREPHYGYTFGSGTRLTVV.

The sample holds many counts of this clonotype. The chain links TRBV7-6 to TRBJ2-7; 11 nucleotides agree with TRBD2. CDR1 and CDR2 from the germline V gene are SGHVS and FNYEAQ. The V and J ends lost 5 bases and 2 bases, in that order; junction bases with no gene match: 5. This CDR3 contains 15 residues. The CDR3 DNA reads TGTGCCAGCAGCCAAGGGACTAGCGGAACCTACGAGCAGTACTTC. Its translation: CASSQGTSGTYEQYF.

This clonotype was found many times. The rearrangement links TRBV4-2 to TRBJ2-7; 14 nucleotides line up with TRBD2. Germline V gene data show CDR1 as LGHNA and CDR2 as YNFKEQ. The trim removed 4 bases at V and 0 bases at J, leaving 5 bases unmatched. CDR3 size: 17 residues. The CDR3 nucleotides are TGTGCCAGCAGCCCTGGACTAGCGGGAGGCCTCTCCTACGAGCAGTACTTC. It specifies CASSPGLAGGLSYEQYF.